This entry lists 9 T cell receptor beta chains sequenced from one sample in a study of early T cells in non-severe SARS-CoV-2 infection. TCRdb re-analysed the 5' RACE reads in MiXCR, keeping a single row per CDR3 protein. Of under 65,000 distinct CDR3 sequences in the sample, 12% were seen once. Input material: whole blood. These receptors all stem from an adult who was a healthcare worker with PCR-confirmed SARS-CoV-2 infection or an uninfected control (not recorded which).

The sample holds a few counts of this clonotype. The chain joins TRBV27 to TRBJ1-5; no reliable D call. CDR1 and CDR2 (germline): MNHEY, SMNVEV (reference sequence). With 6 bases removed from V and 4 bases from J, the gap between germline ends came to 19 bases. The CDR3 covers 16 residues. The CDR3 sequence: CASSLNSPGFNQPQHF. The CDR3 coding sequence is TGTGCCAGCAGCCTTAACAGTCCCGGGTTTAATCAGCCCCAGCATTTT.

In its sample, this clonotype was seen many times. This sequence joins TRBV2 and TRBJ2-7, with D perhaps assigned TRBD1 or TRBD2 (5 bases each). Between the trimmed V and J ends, which lost 4 bases and 2 bases, there was a span of 9 bases. Germline assignment: CDR1 SNHLY and CDR2 FYNNEI. The CDR3 extends over 13 amino acids. CDR3 amino acids: CASSAGPAYEQYF. The CDR3 DNA reads as TGTGCCAGCAGTGCGGGACCGGCCTACGAGCAGTACTTC. Full variable domain (outside the CDR3, taken from reference TRBV2 and TRBJ2-7): EPEVTQTPSHQVTQMGQEVILRCVPISNHLYFYWYRQILGQKVEFLVSFYNNEISEKSEIFDDQFSVERPDGSNFTLKIRSTKLEDSAMYFCASSAGPAYEQYFGPGTRLTVT.

This clonotype was seen ten or more times. The chain is built from TRBV15 and TRBJ2-7, with 13 bases lining up with TRBD2. Unmatched junction bases numbered 10, after V lost 7 bases and J lost 7 bases. This CDR3 has 15 amino acids. The V gene's germline CDR1 is LNHNV and CDR2 YYDKDF (reference sequence). DNA of the CDR3: TGTGCCACCACTGCACTAGCGGGAGGGCCCGGTGAGCAGTACTTC. Amino acid sequence: CATTALAGGPGEQYF.

This clonotype appeared many times. The chain uses TRBV29-1 and TRBJ2-7; D ambiguous. V was shortened by 4 bases and J by 5 bases, with 18 bases between the two germline ends. The germline gives CDR1 SQVTM, CDR2 ANQGSEA. The CDR3 spans 14 residues. The CDR3 bases are TGCAGCGTTGGACCTAAAGCCTGGGCTGACGAGCAGTACTTC. Its translation is CSVGPKAWADEQYF.

This clonotype was seen ten or more times. V is TRBV29-1 and J is TRBJ2-3; 7 nucleotides match TRBD2. Germline CDR1 reads SQVTM; CDR2 reads ANQGSEA. The CDR3 sequence is 14 residues long. Trimming at V came to 1 base and at J to 4 bases, leaving 5 bases not matched to a gene. In DNA, the CDR3 is TGCAGCGTTGAAGGACGGGAGGTCCCAGATACGCAGTATTTT. Translated: CSVEGREVPDTQYF.

This chain connects TRBV29-1 to TRBJ2-1, with D tentatively TRBD1 (6 bases). This CDR3 region has 15 residues. The V end lost 0 bases, the J end lost 1 base, and 10 bases lay between the germline ends. Germline lookup yields CDR1 SQVTM and CDR2 ANQGSEA. The CDR3 loop is CSVEEPGQSYNEQFF. Here the CDR3 DNA reads TGCAGCGTTGAAGAACCGGGACAATCCTACAATGAGCAGTTCTTC.

This clonotype was observed at least ten times. The chain couples TRBV24-1 to TRBJ2-7; 7 bases are shared with TRBD2. CDR1 KGHDR and CDR2 SFDVKD come from the germline V gene. V lost 4 bases to trimming and J lost 8 bases; unmatched junction nucleotides: 7. The CDR3 sequence is 13 residues long. The CDR3 is CATSDPTTSKQYF. In DNA form, the CDR3 reads TGTGCCACCAGTGACCCTACGACTAGCAAGCAGTACTTC.

This CDR3 reads CSARDSMRSSNTGELFF. Here the CDR3 DNA reads TGCAGTGCTAGAGATAGTATGCGCAGCTCGAACACCGGGGAGCTGTTTTTT. This chain links TRBV20-1 with TRBJ2-2; D is undetermined. The CDR3 is made up of 17 amino acids. Germline V gene lookup returns CDR1 DFQATT and CDR2 SNEGSKA (reference sequence). Trimming took 0 bases from V and 0 from J, leaving 14 bases between them.

Ten or more counts support this clonotype. This chain connects TRBV5-1 to TRBJ2-3; D remains unclear. V lost 0 bases and J 0 bases, leaving 2 bases between the germline ends. This CDR3 is 13 amino acids long. From germline, CDR1 is SGHRS and CDR2 YFSETQ. CDR3 sequence (DNA): TGCGCCAGCAGCTTGGGGAGCACAGATACGCAGTATTTT. It specifies CASSLGSTDTQYF.